A single sample is the source of the 30 T cell receptor beta chains below, sequenced in a study of cytomegalovirus exposure and HLA in healthy donors. PCR primers comprised 60 Vbeta and 13 Jbeta primers. Produced via immunoSEQ multiplex PCR; TCRdb's table is partial and in-frame only. The repertoire consists of 130,000 to 150,000 clones, with roughly three quarters occurring once and the leading ten covering 6.5% to 8.5%. Sequencing input: PBMCs. The source of these receptors is a woman aged 40 to 50 in good health and CMV-seropositive.

The rearrangement uses TRBV5-1 and TRBJ2-3; 7 bases map to TRBD1. This CDR3 is 14 amino acids long. The germline gives CDR1 SGHRS, CDR2 YFSETQ. V was clipped by 0 bases and J by 6 bases; unmatched bases: 4. CDR3 bases: TGCGCCAGCAGCTTGGGACAGGGTTCGGATACGCAGTATTTT. Protein product: CASSLGQGSDTQYF.

This clone was counted between two and nine times. CDR3 DNA: TGTGCCAGCAGCTATGGGACAGGTTATTCACCCCTCCACTTT. Its translation is CASSYGTGYSPLHF. The chain links TRBV11-2 to TRBJ1-6; 8 bases are shared with TRBD1. CDR1 is SGHAT, CDR2 FQNNGV, per germline. The CDR3 runs 14 residues. After removal of 4 bases from V and 8 bases from J, the junction contained 4 bases not matched to a gene.

This clone has more than one count but fewer than ten. V usage is TRBV4-2 and J usage is TRBJ2-7; 12 bases fit TRBD2. CDR3 length: 16 amino acids. Trimming at V came to 4 bases and at J to 2 bases, leaving 6 bases not matched to a gene. The germline V gene has CDR1 LGHNA and CDR2 YNFKEQ. The DNA for the CDR3 is TGTGCCAGCAGCCCCCAACTAGCGGGGGGCGCCTACGAGCAGTACTTC. It specifies CASSPQLAGGAYEQYF.

This clone has more than one count but fewer than ten. This chain links TRBV7-3 with TRBJ2-3, with 10 bases that match TRBD2. The J segment lost 5 bases and the V segment lost 5 bases, leaving 10 bases of the junction unmatched. This CDR3 contains 16 residues. Germline assignment: CDR1 SGHTA and CDR2 FQGTGA. CDR3 amino acids: CASSISGGGVRDTQYF. The CDR3 coding sequence is TGTGCCAGCAGCATAAGCGGGGGGGGAGTTAGAGATACGCAGTATTTT. Filled out from reference TRBV7-3 and TRBJ2-3, the complete variable domain reads GAGVSQTPSNKVTEKGKYVELRCDPISGHTALYWYRQSLGQGPEFLIYFQGTGAADDSGLPNDRFFAVRPEGSVSTLKIQRTERGDSAVYLCASSISGGGVRDTQYFGPGTRLTVL.

The chain carries TRBV15 and TRBJ1-1; no clear D gene. Germline-derived CDR1 and CDR2 are LNHNV and YYDKDF (reference sequence). Trimming cost V 2 bases and J 1 base, with 8 bases left between them. This CDR3 has 14 amino acids. The CDR3: CATSRQEGNTEAFF. CDR3 DNA sequence: TGTGCCACCAGCAGACAGGAAGGGAACACTGAAGCTTTCTTT. The full variable domain, with the rest looked up from reference TRBV15 and TRBJ1-1, is DAMVIQNPRYQVTQFGKPVTLSCSQTLNHNVMYWYQQKSSQAPKLLFHYYDKDFNNEADTPDNFQSRRPNTSFCFLDIRSPGLGDTAMYLCATSRQEGNTEAFFGQGTRLTVV.

This chain joins TRBV19 and TRBJ2-3, with 8 bases fitting TRBD2. This CDR3 has 17 residues. Germline loops: CDR1 LNHDA, CDR2 SQIVND (reference sequence). Unmatched junction bases numbered 11, after V lost 2 bases and J lost 4 bases. CDR3 nucleotides: TGTGCCAGTAGTATAAGTTCCGTCGCGGGAGGCGCAGATACGCAGTATTTT. Amino acid sequence: CASSISSVAGGADTQYF.

This clone was observed a few times. This chain links TRBV4-1 with TRBJ2-7, with TRBD2 matching 8 bases. The CDR3 contains 16 residues. The V segment lost 0 bases and the J segment 4 bases; nucleotides outside the gene matches: 8. Germline lookup yields CDR1 MGHRA and CDR2 YSYEKL. In DNA, the CDR3 is TGCGCCAGCAGCCAAGATGGTCCGGGGGGGGTTTACGAGCAGTACTTC. Translation gives CASSQDGPGGVYEQYF.

This chain links TRBV18 with TRBJ2-3; D gene uncertain. Per germline, CDR1 KGHSH and CDR2 LQKENI. V was trimmed by 3 bases and J by 0 bases, leaving 7 bases between them. The CDR3 has 14 residues. The CDR3 region has the DNA TGTGCCAGCTCACCGTCCCCAAGCACAGATACGCAGTATTTT. Protein product: CASSPSPSTDTQYF.

The genes are TRBV10-3 and TRBJ2-7; D may be TRBD2 (5 bases). CDR1 and CDR2 (germline): ENHRY, SYGVKD. This CDR3 is 14 amino acids long. V was cut by 11 bases and J by 3 bases, with 20 bases left in between. CDR3 in DNA: TGTGCCGTGGGCCGGGAAACAAGCCTCTACGAGCAGTACTTC. Amino acids: CAVGRETSLYEQYF.

J is TRBJ2-7 and V is TRBV19, with 12 positions matching TRBD1. V shed 6 bases, J shed 6 bases, and the junction held 6 bases outside the gene matches. Per the germline V gene, CDR1 is LNHDA and CDR2 is SQIVND (reference sequence). The CDR3 spans 14 residues. CDR3 bases: TGTGCCAGTAGCCACGGGACAGGGGGCGCCGAGCAGTACTTC. Encoded protein: CASSHGTGGAEQYF.

The rearrangement uses TRBV4-1 and TRBJ1-1; TRBD1 agrees at 12 bases. The junction had 6 bases not matched to a gene; V was cut back by 0 bases and J by 4 bases. The CDR3 is made up of 17 amino acids. Germline-derived CDR1 and CDR2 are MGHRA and YSYEKL. The CDR3 nucleotides read TGCGCCAGCAGCCAAGATGGGACAGGGGGCGTCCGCACTGAAGCTTTCTTT. This encodes CASSQDGTGGVRTEAFF.

This chain connects TRBV5-5 to TRBJ2-1; possibly TRBD1 for D (8 bases). CDR3 length: 16 amino acids. V was trimmed by 1 base and J by 3 bases, leaving 14 bases between them. Germline CDR1 reads SGHKS; CDR2 reads YYEKEE (reference sequence). The CDR3 loop is CASSLPDRDYYNEQFF. The CDR3 DNA sequence: TGTGCCAGCAGCTTGCCGGACAGGGACTACTACAATGAGCAGTTCTTC.

The genes are TRBV19 and TRBJ1-5, with 7 bases matching TRBD1. The CDR3 extends over 16 amino acids. The junction had 8 bases not matched to a gene; V was cut back by 5 bases and J by 1 base. The germline CDR1 and CDR2 sequences are LNHDA and SQIVND (reference sequence). CDR3 nucleotides: TGTGCCAGTAGTTCAAGACAGGGACCAAGCAATCAGCCCCAGCATTTT. This translates into CASSSRQGPSNQPQHF.

The chain couples TRBV2 to TRBJ1-1, with D unresolved. Trimming removed 6 bases from V and 0 bases from J, with 8 bases in between. CDR3 length equals 13 residues. Germline V gives CDR1 SNHLY, CDR2 FYNNEI. The CDR3 protein is CASSRQLNTEAFF. CDR3 in DNA: TGTGCCAGCAGCCGTCAGTTGAACACTGAAGCTTTCTTT.

This chain joins TRBV18 and TRBJ2-5, with TRBD1 matching over 7 bases. The V and J ends lost 3 bases and 1 base, in that order; junction bases with no gene match: 8. Germline lookup yields CDR1 KGHSH and CDR2 LQKENI. The CDR3 runs 16 residues. The CDR3 DNA reads as TGTGCCAGCTCACCGCCCGGACAGGCCTCCCAAGAGACCCAGTACTTC. This codes for CASSPPGQASQETQYF.

This chain uses TRBV4-1 with TRBJ2-2, with 11 bases identical to TRBD2. CDR1 is MGHRA and CDR2 is YSYEKL in the germline V gene. Germline trimming cut 1 base from V and 7 bases from J; bases unmatched to any gene: 8. The length of the CDR3 is 17 residues. DNA for the CDR3: TGCGCCAGCAGCCAAGCGCTAGCGGGGGGCGGAATCGGGGAGCTGTTTTTT. It is translated as CASSQALAGGGIGELFF.

The V call is TRBV11-2, the J call TRBJ1-2; the D is unclear. The germline gives CDR1 SGHAT, CDR2 FQNNGV. This CDR3 is 15 amino acids long. V was cut by 2 bases and J by 2 bases, with 12 bases left in between. CDR3 DNA: TGTGCCAGCAGCTTAAATGAGGGAGTCAACTATGGCTACACCTTC. Encoded protein: CASSLNEGVNYGYTF.

V is TRBV7-9 and J is TRBJ1-4; D uncertain. V was clipped by 5 bases and J by 0 bases, with 7 bases between them. CDR3 length: 14 amino acids. Germline values: CDR1 SEHNR, CDR2 FQNEAQ (reference sequence). The CDR3 nucleotides are TGTGCCAGCAGCCGGGGAGCAACTAATGAAAAACTGTTTTTT. Encoded protein: CASSRGATNEKLFF.

V usage is TRBV10-3 and J usage is TRBJ2-7; the match to TRBD1 covers 8 bases. Per germline, CDR1 ENHRY and CDR2 SYGVKD. This CDR3 is 13 amino acids long. The trim removed 8 bases at V and 1 base at J, leaving 4 bases unmatched. Written as DNA, the CDR3 is TGTGCCATCCGACAGGGGACATCCTACGAGCAGTACTTC. This gives the protein CAIRQGTSYEQYF.

The chain combines TRBV11-2 with TRBJ1-1, with D perhaps matching TRBD1 (5 bases). The CDR3 sequence is 15 residues long. Trimming pared 4 bases from V and 1 base from J, leaving 13 bases between. Germline-derived CDR1 and CDR2 are SGHAT and FQNNGV. This CDR3 is CASSSQRGGNTEAFF. In nucleotides, the CDR3 is TGTGCCAGCAGCTCGCAGCGCGGGGGGAACACTGAAGCTTTCTTT.

This clone was counted a single time. The chain carries TRBV2 and TRBJ1-1, with TRBD1 matching over 7 bases. Germline CDR1 and CDR2: SNHLY and FYNNEI. The CDR3 has 14 amino acids. The V and J ends lost 3 bases and 0 bases, in that order; junction bases with no gene match: 1. The CDR3 spells CASSEGQLNTEAFF. DNA for the CDR3: TGTGCCAGCAGTGAGGGACAGTTGAACACTGAAGCTTTCTTT. Complete variable domain (other parts from reference TRBV2 and TRBJ1-1): EPEVTQTPSHQVTQMGQEVILRCVPISNHLYFYWYRQILGQKVEFLVSFYNNEISEKSEIFDDQFSVERPDGSNFTLKIRSTKLEDSAMYFCASSEGQLNTEAFFGQGTRLTVV.

The chain combines TRBV21-1 with TRBJ1-6. TRBV21-1 is classified as a pseudogene. CDR3 length equals 19 residues. CDR3 protein: CASSSPPSRAFSYNSPLHF. CDR3 DNA: TGTGCCAGCAGCTCCCCCCCGTCGAGGGCTTTCTCCTATAATTCACCCCTCCACTTT.

In nucleotides, the CDR3 is TGTGCCAGCAGCTTAGGGTACGGGAACACTGAAGCTTTCTTT. This gives the protein CASSLGYGNTEAFF. The chain is built from TRBV11-1 and TRBJ1-1; D gene ambiguous. This CDR3 region has 14 residues. The V end lost 1 base, the J end lost 1 base, and 7 bases lay between the germline ends. Germline V CDR1 and CDR2: SGHAT, FQDESV (reference sequence).

The table lists this clone with a count of one. The V gene is TRBV11-2, the J gene TRBJ2-5; possible D gene TRBD1, 6 bases. CDR1 is SGHAT, CDR2 FQNNGV, per germline. The ends were cut back, 5 bases at V and 5 bases at J, with 15 bases in the middle. The length of the CDR3 is 14 residues. The CDR3 sequence: CASSVTGWLETQYF. The CDR3 DNA follows: TGTGCCAGCAGCGTTACAGGGTGGCTGGAGACCCAGTACTTC. The whole variable domain, filled in from reference TRBV11-2 and TRBJ2-5, reads EAGVAQSPRYKIIEKRQSVAFWCNPISGHATLYWYQQILGQGPKLLIQFQNNGVVDDSQLPKDRFSAERLKGVDSTLKIQPAKLEDSAVYLCASSVTGWLETQYFGPGTRLLVL.

This clone was seen a single time. The J gene is TRBJ2-4, the V gene TRBV2; tentative D call: TRBD1 (6 bases). Looked up from germline, CDR1 is SNHLY and CDR2 is FYNNEI. V was trimmed by 6 bases and J by 0 bases, leaving 12 bases between them. This CDR3 spans 15 amino acids. The CDR3 coding sequence is TGTGCCAGCAGAGGGACAAGTCTAGCCAAAAACATTCAGTACTTC. Amino acids: CASRGTSLAKNIQYF.

This clone was detected a few times. The J gene is TRBJ1-2, the V gene TRBV9; 8 bases align to TRBD1. Germline V gives CDR1 SGDLS, CDR2 YYNGEE. Germline trimming cut 4 bases from V and 5 bases from J; bases unmatched to any gene: 7. This CDR3 is 14 amino acids long. CDR3 loop: CASSTTGDAYGYTF. In DNA form, the CDR3 reads TGTGCCAGCAGCACGACAGGGGACGCTTATGGCTACACCTTC.

This clone has just a few counts. DNA of the CDR3: TGTGCCAGCAGCCTTGAGCCTCCCTATGGCTACACCTTC. This gives the protein CASSLEPPYGYTF. This chain links TRBV2 with TRBJ1-2; D is undetermined. Germline CDR1 is SNHLY and CDR2 is FYNNEI. The CDR3 covers 13 residues. The V end lost 6 bases, the J end lost 4 bases, and 12 bases lay between the germline ends.

The chain employs TRBV6-5 and TRBJ1-2, with TRBD1 as a possible D gene (5 bases). V was trimmed by 0 bases and J by 0 bases, leaving 8 bases between them. Germline V gene lookup returns CDR1 MNHEY and CDR2 SVGAGI. This CDR3 contains 15 residues. CDR3 DNA sequence: TGTGCCAGCAGTTACTCGCGGACAACTAACTATGGCTACACCTTC. Translated, it gives CASSYSRTTNYGYTF.

Turning to this clone: The sample contains more than one DNA sequence encoding this CDR3. The V gene is TRBV19, the J gene TRBJ1-1; TRBD1 is a possible D gene (5 bases). This CDR3 comprises 16 residues. Per germline, CDR1 LNHDA and CDR2 SQIVND (reference sequence). V lost 1 base and J lost 0, with 12 bases in between. In DNA form, the CDR3 reads TGTGCCAGTAGTATAGGGGCAGGGTTACTGAACACTGAAGCTTTCTTT. This gives the protein CASSIGAGLLNTEAFF. The complete variable domain, with remaining parts taken from reference TRBV19 and TRBJ1-1, reads DGGITQSPKYLFRKEGQNVTLSCEQNLNHDAMYWYRQDPGQGLRLIYYSQIVNDFQKGDIAEGYSVSREKKESFPLTVTSAQKNPTAFYLCASSIGAGLLNTEAFFGQGTRLTVV.

The V gene is TRBV5-1, the J gene TRBJ2-2; possible D gene TRBD1, 6 bases. This CDR3 spans 15 amino acids. Germline CDR1 is SGHRS and CDR2 is YFSETQ. V gave up 0 bases and J gave up 2 bases, with 8 bases separating them. CDR3 residues: CASSLAGHNTGELFF. CDR3 sequence (DNA): TGCGCCAGCAGCTTGGCGGGACACAACACCGGGGAGCTGTTTTTT.